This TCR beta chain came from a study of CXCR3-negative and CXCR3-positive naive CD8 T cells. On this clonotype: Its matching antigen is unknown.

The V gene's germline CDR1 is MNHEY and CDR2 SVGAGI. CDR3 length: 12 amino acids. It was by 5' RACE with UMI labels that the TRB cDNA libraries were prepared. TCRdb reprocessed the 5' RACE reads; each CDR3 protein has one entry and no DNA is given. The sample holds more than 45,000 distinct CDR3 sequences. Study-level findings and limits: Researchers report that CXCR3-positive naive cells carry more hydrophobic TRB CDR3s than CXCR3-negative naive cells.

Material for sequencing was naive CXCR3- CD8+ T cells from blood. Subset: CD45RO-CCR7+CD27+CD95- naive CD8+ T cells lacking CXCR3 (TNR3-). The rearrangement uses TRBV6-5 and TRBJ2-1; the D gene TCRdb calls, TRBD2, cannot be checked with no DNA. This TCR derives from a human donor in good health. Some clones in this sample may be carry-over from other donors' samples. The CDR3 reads CASSAGGREQFF.